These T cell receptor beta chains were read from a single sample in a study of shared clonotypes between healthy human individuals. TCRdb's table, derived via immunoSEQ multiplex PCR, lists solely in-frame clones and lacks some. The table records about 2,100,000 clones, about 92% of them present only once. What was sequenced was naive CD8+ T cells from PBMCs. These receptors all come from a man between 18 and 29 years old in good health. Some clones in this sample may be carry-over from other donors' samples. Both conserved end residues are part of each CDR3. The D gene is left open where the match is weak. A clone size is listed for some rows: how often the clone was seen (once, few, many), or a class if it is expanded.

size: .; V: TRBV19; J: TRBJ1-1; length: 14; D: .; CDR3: CASSGHWGDTEAFF
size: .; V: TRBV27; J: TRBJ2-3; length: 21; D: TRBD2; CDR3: CASSLLHIPPGSGGSTDTQYF
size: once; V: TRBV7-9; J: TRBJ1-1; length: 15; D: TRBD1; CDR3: CASSLVGGGVGRAFF
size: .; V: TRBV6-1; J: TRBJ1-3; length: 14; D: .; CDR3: CASSPGWSIDTIYF
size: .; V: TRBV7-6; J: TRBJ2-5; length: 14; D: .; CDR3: CASSPSAVLETQYF
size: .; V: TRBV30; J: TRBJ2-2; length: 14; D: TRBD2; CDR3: CAWSEREGYGELFF
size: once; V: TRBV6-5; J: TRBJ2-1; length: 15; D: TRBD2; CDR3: CASRYLAEGFNEQFF
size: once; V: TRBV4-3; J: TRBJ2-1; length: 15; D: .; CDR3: CASSQVRVSGNEQFF
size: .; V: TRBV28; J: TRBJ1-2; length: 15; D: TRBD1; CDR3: CASRRPGQRGLGYTF
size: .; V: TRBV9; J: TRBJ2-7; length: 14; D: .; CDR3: CASSVADSSYEQYF
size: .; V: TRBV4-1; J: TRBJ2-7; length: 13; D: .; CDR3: CASSPWRGDEQYF
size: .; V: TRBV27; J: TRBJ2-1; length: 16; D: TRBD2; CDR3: CASSLTSGTSYNEQFF
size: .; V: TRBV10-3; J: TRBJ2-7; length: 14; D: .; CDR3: CAISSDTSSYEQYF
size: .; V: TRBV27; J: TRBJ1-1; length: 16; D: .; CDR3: CASSLSDYRERTEAFF
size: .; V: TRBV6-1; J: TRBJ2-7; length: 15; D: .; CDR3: CASRDLYREVDEQYF
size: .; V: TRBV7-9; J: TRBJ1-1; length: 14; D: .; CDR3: CASSLPLGGGVPFF
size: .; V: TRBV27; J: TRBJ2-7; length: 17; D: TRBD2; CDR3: CASSSRTSGSRSYEQYF
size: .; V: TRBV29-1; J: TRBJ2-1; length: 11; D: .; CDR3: CSVLLAHEQFF
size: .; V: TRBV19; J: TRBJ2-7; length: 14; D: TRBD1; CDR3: CASSSRTGAYEQYF
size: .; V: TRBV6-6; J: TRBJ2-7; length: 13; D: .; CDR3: CASSPIPRSEQYF
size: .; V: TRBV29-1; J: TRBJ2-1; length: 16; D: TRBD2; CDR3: CSVRTTSGPSYNEQFF
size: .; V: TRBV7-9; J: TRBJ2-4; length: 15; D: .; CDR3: CASSLERGQQNIQYF
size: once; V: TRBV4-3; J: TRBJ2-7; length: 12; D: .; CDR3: CASSQGSGEQYF
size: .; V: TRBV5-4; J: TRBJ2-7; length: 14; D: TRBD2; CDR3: CASSFSSGIDEQYF
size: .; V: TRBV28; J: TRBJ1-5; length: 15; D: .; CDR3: CASSWTRRGYQPQHF
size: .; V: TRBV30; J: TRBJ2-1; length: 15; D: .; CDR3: CAWSVGSSSYNEQFF
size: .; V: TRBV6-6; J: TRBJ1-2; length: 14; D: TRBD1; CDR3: CASSHRGFVYGYTF
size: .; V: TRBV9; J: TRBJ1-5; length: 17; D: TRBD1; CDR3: CASSRGGSGGRGQPQHF
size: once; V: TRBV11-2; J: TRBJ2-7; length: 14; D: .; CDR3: CASSSGPNAGEQYF
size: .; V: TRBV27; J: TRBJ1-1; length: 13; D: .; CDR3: CASSLWDSTEAFF
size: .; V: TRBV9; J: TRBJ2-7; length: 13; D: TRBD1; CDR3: CASSVGTGSQQYF
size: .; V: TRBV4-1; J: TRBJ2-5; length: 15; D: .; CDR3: CASSQDLGGVRTQYF
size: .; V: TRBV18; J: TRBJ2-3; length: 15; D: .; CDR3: CASSPWRGTADTQYF
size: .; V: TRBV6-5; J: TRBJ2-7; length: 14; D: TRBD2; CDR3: CASSLSGRDREQYF